One T cell receptor beta chain is described in this entry. Its specificity is not known. These data originate in a study of T cells in Graves' hyperthyroidism and ophthalmopathy. Points from the study as a whole: A model built on 13 V-J features separated ophthalmopathy from stable hyperthyroidism.

This CDR3 is 16 amino acids long. Looked up from germline, CDR1 is SGHVS and CDR2 is FQNEAQ. With V trimmed by 7 bases and J by 10 bases, 16 bases remained unmatched. Hyperthyroidism patients were newly diagnosed, had disease duration under 2 months, and were aged 18 to 65 years. Regions amplified from RNA transcripts were the TCR beta CDR3 regions. TCR CDR3 regions were first amplified by RT-PCR with HTBI primers. One entry per CDR3 protein results from TCRdb running MiXCR on the multiplex PCR reads. The sample yields hundreds of thousands of distinct CDR3 sequences, roughly a third seen once. The gene calls are TRBV7-8 and TRBJ2-1; 10 bases match TRBD1. This clonotype originated in a woman in her forties with Graves' hyperthyroidism. Sequencing input: blood. In DNA form, the CDR3 reads TGTGCCAGCAACCCTTTGGGGGACAGGGGACGGTGGGAGCAGTTCTTC. Residues: CASNPLGDRGRWEQFF. Full variable domain (rest looked up from reference TRBV7-8 and TRBJ2-1): GAGVSQSPRYKVAKRGQDVALRCDPISGHVSLFWYQQALGQGPEFLTYFQNEAQLDKSGLPSDRFFAERPEGSVSTLKIQRTQQEDSAVYLCASNPLGDRGRWEQFFGPGTRLTVL.